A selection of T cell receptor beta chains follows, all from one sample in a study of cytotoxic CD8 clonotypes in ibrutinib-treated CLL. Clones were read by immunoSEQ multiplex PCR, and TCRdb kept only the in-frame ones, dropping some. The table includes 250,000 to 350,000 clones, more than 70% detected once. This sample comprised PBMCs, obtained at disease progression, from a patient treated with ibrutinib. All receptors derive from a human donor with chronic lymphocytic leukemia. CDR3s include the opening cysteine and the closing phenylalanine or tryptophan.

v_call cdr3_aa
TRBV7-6 CASSLASTNTGELFF
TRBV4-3 CASSPQAGMGTEAFF
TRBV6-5 CASTTWDRWNNEQFF
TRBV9 CASSVGLAGSYEQFF
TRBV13 CASSPGPGGRNTEAFF
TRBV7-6 CASSQRPQGLGNTIYF
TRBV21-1 CASTGTSGRNLKRFF
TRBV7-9 CASSEPGQGLYTQYF
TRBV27 CASTRLAGRLNEQFF
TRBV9 CASSVVGADTQYF
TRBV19 CASRLQGIPYGYTF
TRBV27 CASTSYRKSGANVLTF
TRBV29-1 CSVEDPRDRAYNEQFF
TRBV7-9 CASSLRLANDYNEQFF
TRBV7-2 CASSFRTSGRVAEQYF
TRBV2 CASTWTGVSTGELFF
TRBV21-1 CASSQRGRQGVGETQYF
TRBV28 CASSLLQGRDYGYTF
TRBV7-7 CASSLGPSYEQYF
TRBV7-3 CASSLGPGALEKLFF
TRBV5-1 CASSLVATNEKLFF
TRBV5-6 CASSFRVMDRRGYTF
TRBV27 CASSLRGTGIYEQYF
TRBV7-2 CASSTRTGRKTDTQYF
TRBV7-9 CASSPAGSGTDQPQHF
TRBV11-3 CASSSGQGNTEAFF
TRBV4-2 CASSQATGQGPEYF
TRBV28 CASSRTSGGDTQYF
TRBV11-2 CASSLGTSGSWKNEQYF
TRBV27 CASSPARGGSGANVLTF
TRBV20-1 CSARRFNEQYF
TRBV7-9 CASSSGTSGRYNEQFF
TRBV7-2 CASSLGGPGNIQYF
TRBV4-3 CASSQATSGSLGQETQYF
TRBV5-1 CASRPDRSNEKLFF
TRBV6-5 CASSWGSSYNEQFF
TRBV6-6 CASSLGRAGQPQHF
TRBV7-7 CASSPPWELHYNEQFF
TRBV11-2 CASSSLAGAFNEQFF
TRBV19 CASSIVRLRTGIEKLFF
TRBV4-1 CASSQDHFYFPNEQFF
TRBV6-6 CASSWTYRGDQYF
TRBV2 CASSFVSYSGNTIYF
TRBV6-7 CASSYGRKYTEAFF